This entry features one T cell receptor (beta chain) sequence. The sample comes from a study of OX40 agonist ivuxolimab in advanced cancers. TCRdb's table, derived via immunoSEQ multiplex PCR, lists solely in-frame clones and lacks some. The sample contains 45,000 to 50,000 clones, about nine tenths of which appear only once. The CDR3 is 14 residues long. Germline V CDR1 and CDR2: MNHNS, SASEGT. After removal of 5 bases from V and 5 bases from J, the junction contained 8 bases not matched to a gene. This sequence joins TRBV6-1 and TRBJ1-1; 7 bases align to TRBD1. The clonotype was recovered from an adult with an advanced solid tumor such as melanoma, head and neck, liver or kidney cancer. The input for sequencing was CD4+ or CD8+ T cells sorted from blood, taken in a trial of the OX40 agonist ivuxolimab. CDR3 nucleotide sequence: TGTGCCAGCAGTAGGACAGGTGCCGGGACTGAAGCTTTCTTT. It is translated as CASSRTGAGTEAFF.